Listed below are T cell receptor beta chains from one sample, sequenced in a study of neoadjuvant anti-PD-1 for oral cavity cancer. The protocol was immunoSEQ multiplex PCR, while the TCRdb copy is restricted to in-frame clones and leaves out a portion. Of 55,000 to 75,000 clones in the sample, around four fifths were seen once. The source material was PBMCs, sampled before nivolumab (anti-PD-1) treatment. The receptors were sampled from a person between 40 and 85 years old with oral cavity squamous cell carcinoma. Each CDR3 is given with its conserved first and last residue. The D gene is left open where the match is weak. Size tells how often a clone was seen (once, few, many) or the class of an expanded clone, and some rows leave it out.

D gene: TRBD2; V gene: TRBV9; clone size: -; J gene: TRBJ2-3; CDR3 DNA: TGTGCCAGCAGCCCCTGGGGAGGGAGCACAGATACGCAGTATTTT; CDR3 protein: CASSPWGGSTDTQYF
D gene: TRBD2; V gene: TRBV7-9; clone size: -; J gene: TRBJ2-7; CDR3 DNA: TGTGCCAGCAGCTTGACTAGCGGCCCCTACGAGCAGTACTTC; CDR3 protein: CASSLTSGPYEQYF
D gene: TRBD1; V gene: TRBV6-5; clone size: -; J gene: TRBJ2-5; CDR3 DNA: TGTGCCAGCAGTCGGACAGGGGGCTGGGAGACCCAGTACTTC; CDR3 protein: CASSRTGGWETQYF
D gene: TRBD1; V gene: TRBV5-8; clone size: -; J gene: TRBJ1-6; CDR3 DNA: TGTGCCAGCACCCTCGGGACAGTAAATTCACCCCTCCACTTT; CDR3 protein: CASTLGTVNSPLHF
D gene: -; V gene: TRBV6-5; clone size: -; J gene: TRBJ2-3; CDR3 DNA: TGTGCCAGCAGTTACTGGGTGGGGCGAGCGGATACGCAGTATTTT; CDR3 protein: CASSYWVGRADTQYF
D gene: TRBD2; V gene: TRBV4-2; clone size: -; J gene: TRBJ2-7; CDR3 DNA: TGTGCCAGCAGCCCTTCGACTAGCGGGGGATCCTACGAGCAGTACTTC; CDR3 protein: CASSPSTSGGSYEQYF
D gene: -; V gene: TRBV19; clone size: -; J gene: TRBJ1-4; CDR3 DNA: TGTGCCAGTAGTATAAGAAGAGGGCTCGGGATTAATGAAAAACTGTTTTTT; CDR3 protein: CASSIRRGLGINEKLFF
D gene: TRBD1; V gene: TRBV7-9; clone size: -; J gene: TRBJ2-5; CDR3 DNA: TGTGCCAGCAGCTTTCCCGGGACAGTGGAAGAGACCCAGTACTTC; CDR3 protein: CASSFPGTVEETQYF
D gene: TRBD1; V gene: TRBV11-2; clone size: -; J gene: TRBJ1-6; CDR3 DNA: TGTGCCAGCAGCTCCTCCGAGGTCTACAGGGGAAATTCACCCCTCCACTTT; CDR3 protein: CASSSSEVYRGNSPLHF
D gene: TRBD1; V gene: TRBV4-2; clone size: -; J gene: TRBJ1-2; CDR3 DNA: TGTGCCAGCAGCCAAGATCAATCCGGGACAGATTATGGCTACACCTTC; CDR3 protein: CASSQDQSGTDYGYTF
D gene: -; V gene: TRBV28; clone size: once; J gene: TRBJ2-1; CDR3 DNA: TGTGCCAGCAGTCCTACTGGGGGCGGCTACAATGAGCAGTTCTTC; CDR3 protein: CASSPTGGGYNEQFF
D gene: TRBD1; V gene: TRBV5-1; clone size: few; J gene: TRBJ2-5; CDR3 DNA: TGCGCCAGCAGCAGGACAGGGAGAGAGACCCAGTACTTC; CDR3 protein: CASSRTGRETQYF
D gene: TRBD1; V gene: TRBV2; clone size: -; J gene: TRBJ2-3; CDR3 DNA: TGTGCCAGCAGTGATAGGGGGCGCGAAGATACGCAGTATTTT; CDR3 protein: CASSDRGREDTQYF
D gene: -; V gene: TRBV15; clone size: -; J gene: TRBJ1-3; CDR3 DNA: TGTGCCACCAGCCGAATAGTTGTGGGGGCGTCTGGAAACACCATATATTTT; CDR3 protein: CATSRIVVGASGNTIYF
D gene: -; V gene: TRBV5-4; clone size: -; J gene: TRBJ2-7; CDR3 DNA: TGTGCCAGCAGCTTGGGCGGGGACTACGAGCAGTACTTC; CDR3 protein: CASSLGGDYEQYF
D gene: -; V gene: TRBV2; clone size: -; J gene: TRBJ1-5; CDR3 DNA: TGTGCCAGCAGTGAAATTGGCAGGTATAGCAATCAGCCCCAGCATTTT; CDR3 protein: CASSEIGRYSNQPQHF